This entry lists 4 T cell receptor beta chains sequenced from one sample in a study of STAT5B mutations in CD4+ large granular lymphocyte leukemia (dated by TCRdb to 2021 to 2024). The method behind the library was the immunoSEQ multiplex PCR assay. The table comes from immuneACCESS by way of TCRdb, which keeps in-frame sequences with V and J called. Part of the clones is missing from these tables; in studies checked, under half for an unresolved V gene and the rest for unknown reasons. The sample profile shows about 35,000 clones; around 63% of them were found once. Roughly 2% of the sample comes from the top ten. Sequenced material: CD4+ T cells from blood buffy coats. Every receptor here comes from a human donor in good health.

The V call is TRBV5-4, the J call TRBJ2-1; D is perhaps TRBD1 or TRBD2 (5 bases each). The CDR3 is made up of 15 amino acids. V gave up 4 bases and J gave up 1 base, with 12 bases separating them. Germline loops: CDR1 SGHNT, CDR2 YYREEE (reference sequence). CDR3 region: CASSPGTDSYNEQFF. Written as DNA, the CDR3 is TGTGCCAGCAGCCCCGGGACGGATTCCTACAATGAGCAGTTCTTC.

The genes are TRBV7-2 and TRBJ2-5; the D is unclear. CDR1 is SGHTA and CDR2 is FQGNSA in the germline V gene. There are 13 residues in the CDR3. The V and J ends lost 1 base and 5 bases respectively, with 8 bases between them. The CDR3 region has the DNA TGTGCCAGCAGCTTAGGTCCACTGGAGACCCAGTACTTC. Translating gives CASSLGPLETQYF.

This chain connects TRBV6-1 to TRBJ1-1, with 8 bases lining up with TRBD1. The V gene end was trimmed by 2 bases and the J gene end by 10 bases; junction bases not matched to a gene: 9. CDR1 is MNHNS and CDR2 is SASEGT in the germline V gene. This CDR3 is built from 14 residues. The CDR3 loop reads CASSEPSGGTGAFF. CDR3 bases: TGTGCCAGCAGTGAACCCTCCGGGGGGACAGGAGCTTTCTTT.

The chain couples TRBV28 to TRBJ2-3; D not resolved. Trimming removed 3 bases at V and 0 bases at J, with 10 bases between. Germline V CDR1 and CDR2: MDHEN, SYDVKM. CDR3 length: 15 residues. CDR3 coding DNA: TGTGCCAGCAGTTTGCCGACAATTAGCACAGATACGCAGTATTTT. This codes for CASSLPTISTDTQYF.